This record covers a single T cell receptor beta chain. This clonotype was recorded at least ten times. Its binding antigen is unknown. No base qualities exist here, and no much larger clone lies one base off it. The sample's treatment or condition label, decoded: live attenuated yellow fever vaccine strain. Two biological replicates of bulk PBMCs were collected at each blood-draw timepoint. A standard Ficoll-Paque protocol was used to isolate PBMCs from peripheral blood. TriZol was used to extract RNA from bulk PBMCs, CD4 and CD8 fractions, and dextramer-positive and dextramer-negative fractions. The data belong to a study of T cells after yellow fever vaccination (dated by TCRdb to about 2019). Broadly, across the study: The SMART-Seq v4 Ultra Low Input RNA kit was used to prepare libraries from fractions with low cell numbers. To track T-cell clones before and after primary and booster YFV17D yellow fever vaccination, bulk TCR alpha and beta repertoires were sequenced longitudinally. The cohort comprised two healthy male donors, one aged 18 to 29 and one aged 30 to 40 years. Bulk PBMC replicates and cell subsets were isolated from blood drawn at multiple timepoints before and after both primary and secondary immunization.

Results and caveats for the whole study, not just this receptor: FACS-sorted repertoires could contain abundant contaminating clonotypes from the bulk population, so computational filtering was required. Most clones expanded after primary vaccination (roughly 96% of CD4 and 88% of CD8) were re-detected after the booster, suggesting that broad memory maintenance occurred. Compared with the primary T-cell response, the secondary T-cell response was weaker but faster, peaking on day 5 rather than day 15. A small share of clonotypes was detected in both CD4 and CD8 compartments, with the overlap likely arising from convergent recombination. The study included only a couple of donors, which limits how far the findings can be generalized.

For sequencing, an Illumina NovaSeq 6000 was employed. TCR cDNA was made using 5'RACE template switching, a step that added a universal primer site and unique molecular identifiers. cDNA synthesis was primed from both the TCR alpha and TCR beta constant segments. Libraries were amplified in two PCR steps, with sample barcodes and sequencing adapters added in the second step. Sequencing of libraries was done on Illumina HiSeq 2500 (2x100 bp) or NovaSeq (2x150 bp). Per the authors' processing: MIGEC was used to demultiplex reads and collapse the reads into UMI consensus sequences, and MiXCR was used for V(D)J alignment. Vaccine-responding clonotypes were identified with edgeR using replicate PBMC samples, with FDR below 0.01 and a log2 fold change above 5 up to day 15 being required. CD4 or CD8 identity was assigned to each bulk clonotype according to whether the clonotype was present at higher abundance in the sequenced CD4 repertoire or the sequenced CD8 repertoire. TCRdb handled the public reads itself, with Q25 trimming in fastp and clone calling in MiXCR, and kept productive beta chains. Merged by CDR3 protein, the rows form single entries marked with the most common genes and DNA. These V and J calls rely on TCRdb rather than the paper's analysis. The sample has about 260,000 distinct CDR3 sequences on record, roughly 3.5% of them singletons. The ten top clones hold 15% to 20% of the sample.

Deletion took 4 bases off V and 5 bases off J, with a span of 15 bases between the germline ends. The CDR3 has 14 amino acids, counting the end cysteine and phenylalanine. CDR3 DNA is the only sequence kept; it has 42 bases, read in frame from the first base. Per the germline V gene, SGHRS is the CDR1 and YFSETQ is the CDR2. This TCR was sampled from a man aged 18 to 29 who received the YFV17D yellow fever vaccine. The material sequenced was PBMCs, taken 15 days after the yellow fever booster vaccination. This chain is built from TRBV5-1 and TRBJ2-5, with no confident D gene call. CDR3 sequence: CASSLPQLDETQYF. The nucleotide sequence reads as follows: TGCGCCAGCAGCCTCCCCCAGCTAGATGAGACCCAGTACTTC.